Presented here are 11 T cell receptor beta chains from one specimen sequenced in a study of blood T cell repertoires in COVID-19. Profiling relied on immunoSEQ multiplex PCR, and the TCRdb table lists in-frame clones only, not all of them. The profile shows approximately 160,000 clones, 70% to 90% of them singletons. Sequenced input: peripheral blood. Receptors were obtained from a woman aged 55-70 years with COVID-19, enrolled during active disease.

This clone has only one observation. The rearrangement joins TRBV2 to TRBJ1-4, with 8 nucleotides matching TRBD1. With 4 bases clipped from V and 5 bases from J, the junction kept 3 bases outside the gene matches. Per germline, CDR1 SNHLY and CDR2 FYNNEI. The length of the CDR3 is 14 residues. CDR3 region: CASSAPGGNEKLFF. CDR3 nucleotide sequence: TGTGCCAGCAGTGCCCCAGGGGGCAATGAAAAACTGTTTTTT.

The chain couples TRBV18 to TRBJ2-1; weak D call: TRBD1 (5 bases). The V end lost 4 bases, the J end lost 8 bases, and 18 bases lay between the germline ends. This CDR3 contains 15 residues. Germline values: CDR1 KGHSH, CDR2 LQKENI. CDR3 sequence: CASSLGQGRADEQFF. In DNA form, the CDR3 reads TGTGCCAGCTCACTGGGGCAGGGCCGGGCGGATGAGCAGTTCTTC.

Note on this clone: Other nucleotide sequences in the sample specify the same CDR3. CDR3 residues: CASSVAVNTEAFF. In nucleotides, the CDR3 is TGTGCCAGCAGCGTAGCCGTTAACACTGAAGCTTTCTTT. The V and J genes are TRBV9 and TRBJ1-1; D not resolved. The CDR3 length is 13 residues. Trimming cost V 0 bases and J 2 bases, with 5 bases left between them. Germline-derived CDR1 and CDR2 are SGDLS and YYNGEE.

The chain uses TRBV7-8 and TRBJ1-1; D not certain. Trimming left V 1 base short and J 0 bases short, with 12 bases between. There are 16 residues in the CDR3. Per germline, CDR1 SGHVS and CDR2 FQNEAQ. The CDR3 DNA sequence: TGTGCCAGCAGCTTAGGGGCGTATTGGATGAACACTGAAGCTTTCTTT. Translating it yields CASSLGAYWMNTEAFF. Full variable domain (rest looked up from reference TRBV7-8 and TRBJ1-1): GAGVSQSPRYKVAKRGQDVALRCDPISGHVSLFWYQQALGQGPEFLTYFQNEAQLDKSGLPSDRFFAERPEGSVSTLKIQRTQQEDSAVYLCASSLGAYWMNTEAFFGQGTRLTVV.

The V gene is TRBV27, the J gene TRBJ2-7, with 11 bases matching TRBD2. J was trimmed by 2 bases and V by 5 bases; bases with no gene match: 5. Germline assignment: CDR1 MNHEY and CDR2 SMNVEV (reference sequence). The CDR3 extends over 15 amino acids. CDR3 residues: CASSLSGRAAYEQYF. The CDR3 nucleotides are TGTGCCAGCAGTCTTAGCGGGAGGGCCGCCTACGAGCAGTACTTC.

The chain's CDR3 is CASKGIRQRRIYGYTF. The CDR3 DNA is TGTGCCAGCAAAGGAATTCGACAGCGACGGATCTATGGCTACACCTTC. The gene calls are TRBV27 and TRBJ1-2; a weak D match, TRBD1 (5 bases). Germline V gene lookup returns CDR1 MNHEY and CDR2 SMNVEV (reference sequence). The CDR3 spans 16 residues. V lost 7 bases and J 4 bases, leaving 22 bases between the germline ends.

V usage is TRBV13 and J usage is TRBJ2-1, with TRBD2 identical over 10 bases. The CDR3 has 17 residues. Germline V lookup: CDR1 PRHDT, CDR2 FYEKMQ (reference sequence). V lost 4 bases, J lost 5 bases, and 11 bases stayed unmatched. The CDR3 DNA is TGTGCCAGCAGCTCCCCCCGACTAGCGGGCTTCGACAATGAGCAGTTCTTC. This sequence encodes CASSSPRLAGFDNEQFF.

The gene calls are TRBV3-1 (or the pseudogene TRBV3-2) and TRBJ1-6, with D perhaps matching TRBD1 (5 bases). The CDR3 is 16 amino acids. The germline V gene has CDR1 LGHDT and CDR2 YNNKEL (reference sequence). The V and J ends lost 5 bases and 0 bases respectively, with 11 bases between them. The CDR3 loop reads CASSVRQSSYNSPLHF. The CDR3 nucleotides are TGTGCCAGCAGCGTCCGACAGAGCTCCTATAATTCACCCCTCCACTTT.

This chain uses TRBV7-6 with TRBJ2-5; 10 bases align to TRBD2. CDR1 is SGHVS and CDR2 is FNYEAQ in the germline V gene. This CDR3 is 15 amino acids long. The trim removed 4 bases at V and 5 bases at J, leaving 7 bases unmatched. CDR3: CASSSPGLASETQYF. CDR3 in DNA: TGTGCCAGCAGCTCCCCGGGACTAGCGTCGGAGACCCAGTACTTC.

The chain couples TRBV18 to TRBJ1-5, with D uncertain. Trimming cost V 2 bases and J 3 bases, with 5 bases left between them. The germline V gene has CDR1 KGHSH and CDR2 LQKENI. There are 13 residues in the CDR3. This chain's CDR3 is CASSPSSNQPQHF. The CDR3 DNA is TGTGCCAGCTCACCATCCTCCAATCAGCCCCAGCATTTT.

The V and J genes are TRBV7-9 and TRBJ1-2, with D unresolved. Trimming pared 2 bases from V and 8 bases from J, leaving 12 bases between. This CDR3 comprises 13 residues. Germline V gene sequence: CDR1 SEHNR, CDR2 FQNEAQ (reference sequence). Written as DNA, the CDR3 is TGTGCCAGCAGCTTACTCAGACCGGAGGGCTACACCTTC. Translated, it gives CASSLLRPEGYTF.